This entry describes one T cell receptor beta chain. Its antigen is still unknown. Repertoires were generated with immunoSEQ multiplex PCR, while TCRdb's copy carries only in-frame clones and drops some. The sample records 25,000 to 35,000 clones, 60% to 75% being singletons. V lost 10 bases, J lost 4 bases, and 13 bases lay in between. The CDR3 spans 12 residues. The germline V gene encodes CDR1 LNHDA and CDR2 SQIVND (reference sequence). This sample is part of a study of PD-1 blockade in classical Hodgkin lymphoma. Study summary: Nivolumab dosed at 3 mg/kg went to patients intravenously every 2 weeks. Regarding the study as a whole: Sources of repertoire differences remain undefined, possibly disease activity or prior therapy.

Every patient was affected by relapse after autologous stem cell transplantation, while exposure to brentuximab vedotin was not uniform. The source was peripheral blood mononuclear cells (PBMCs), collected before the second cycle of nivolumab. The receptor's source is a human donor with classical Hodgkin lymphoma. This sequence joins TRBV19 and TRBJ1-2; maybe TRBD1 (6 bases). CDR3 nucleotide sequence: TGTGCCACCGAAGACAGGACCTATGGCTACACCTTC. Protein: CATEDRTYGYTF.